The clone carrying this TCR beta chain was seen only a few times. Its antigen is still unknown. The data were obtained in a study of persistence of HIV-infected CD4 T cells. The study's findings and limits: Proviral oligoclonality tracked with TCR oligoclonality within the same sorted cells. CMV- and Gag-responding cells had lower TCRbeta richness than CD3/CD28-responding cells. TCR analyses could not target the rare provirus-carrying CMV-responding cells.

The CDR3 consists of 14 residues. Germline V gene sequence: CDR1 LNHDA, CDR2 SQIVND (reference sequence). V shed 7 bases and J 6 bases; nucleotides not matched to a gene: 6. Cells were stimulated nonspecifically with anti-CD3/anti-CD28 magnetic beads. Sorting of responding CD4+ T cells relied on upregulated CD40 ligand together with CD69. Adults with HIV-1 started suppressive ART while chronically infected. This was the immunoSEQ version 4 assay in survey mode. Measured with immunoSEQ multiplex PCR; TCRdb has only the in-frame clones, and not every one. The sample comprises about 43,000 clones, 89% of which are singletons, and around 0.92% rests with the top ten.

The chain is built from TRBV19 and TRBJ2-1; 10 bases agree with TRBD2. The sequence was collected from an adult man with HIV who was CMV-seropositive. Here the sequenced sample was CD4+ T cells sorted from PBMCs after approximately 18-hour stimulation, taken from a patient who received antiretroviral therapy. For the CDR3, the DNA is TGTGCCAGTAAGGTTCAGCGGGGGGGCAATGAGCAGTTCTTC. Its protein is CASKVQRGGNEQFF.